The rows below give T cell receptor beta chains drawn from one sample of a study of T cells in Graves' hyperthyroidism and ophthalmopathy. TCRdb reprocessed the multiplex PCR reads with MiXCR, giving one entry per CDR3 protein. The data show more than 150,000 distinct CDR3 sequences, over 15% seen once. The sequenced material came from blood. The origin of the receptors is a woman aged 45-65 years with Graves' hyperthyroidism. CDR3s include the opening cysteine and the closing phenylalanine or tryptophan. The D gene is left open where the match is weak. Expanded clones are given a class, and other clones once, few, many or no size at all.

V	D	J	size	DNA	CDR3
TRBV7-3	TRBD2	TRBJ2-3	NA	TGTGCCAGCAGCTTCCGGGGGGGCGTCTCGGATACGCAGTATTTT	CASSFRGGVSDTQYF
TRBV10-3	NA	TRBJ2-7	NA	TGTGCCATCAGTGGGGCGAGCTCCTACGAGCAGTACTTC	CAISGASSYEQYF
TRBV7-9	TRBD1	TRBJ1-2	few	TGTGCCAGCAGCCAACGAATCGAGGACAGGACCTATGGCTACACCTTC	CASSQRIEDRTYGYTF
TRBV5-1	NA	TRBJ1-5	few	TGCGCCAGCAGCATAGGGCCAGACAATCAGCCCCAGCATTTT	CASSIGPDNQPQHF
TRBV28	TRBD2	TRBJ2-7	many	TGTGCCAGCAGTCTTCCAGCGGGGGGTGCCCCCTACGAGCAGTACTTC	CASSLPAGGAPYEQYF
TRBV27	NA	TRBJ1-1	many	TGTGCCAGCAGGATGGACATCTACACTGAAGCTTTCTTT	CASRMDIYTEAFF
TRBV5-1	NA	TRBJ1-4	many	TGCGCCAGCAGCTTGGTTTCGGGGCTCAATGAAAAACTGTTTTTT	CASSLVSGLNEKLFF
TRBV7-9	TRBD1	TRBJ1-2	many	TGTGCCAGCAGCTTAGATTGGGGACAGGGCCCACGGGTACCGGGCTACACCTTC	CASSLDWGQGPRVPGYTF
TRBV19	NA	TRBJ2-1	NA	TGTGCCAGTAGCCCGTGGGCCCTGGCTAATGAGCAGTTCTTC	CASSPWALANEQFF
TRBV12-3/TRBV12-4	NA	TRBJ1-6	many	TGTGCCAGCAACTTAGGCAGCTCCTATAATTCACCCCTCCACTTT	CASNLGSSYNSPLHF
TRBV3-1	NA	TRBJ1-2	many	TGTGCCAGCAGCCAAGGGGGCAGGGTGGAACCTAACTATGGCTACACCTTC	CASSQGGRVEPNYGYTF
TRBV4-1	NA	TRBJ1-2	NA	TGCGCCAGCATGGGCCAATCTAACTATGGCTACACCTTC	CASMGQSNYGYTF
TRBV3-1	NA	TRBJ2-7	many	TGTGCCAGCAGCCAAGATAGGACAGAGCAGTACTTC	CASSQDRTEQYF
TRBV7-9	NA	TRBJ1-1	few	TGTGCCAGCAAGTATCAGGGGAACACTGAAGCTTTCTTT	CASKYQGNTEAFF
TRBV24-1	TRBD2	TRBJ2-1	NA	TGTGCCACCAGAAGCCCCGGGACTAGCGAGGGAGGTGAGCAGTTCTTC	CATRSPGTSEGGEQFF
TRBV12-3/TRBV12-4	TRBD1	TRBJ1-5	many	TGTGCCAGCAGTTTAGCGAGACAGGGGGCCGCTAGCAATCAGCCCCAGCATTTT	CASSLARQGAASNQPQHF
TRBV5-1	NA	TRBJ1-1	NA	TGCGCCGGCAGCTTTCCAGGACCCGAAGCTTTCTTT	CAGSFPGPEAFF
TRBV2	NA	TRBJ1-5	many	TGTGCCAGCAGTGGCCGGACGGGGGTAGGGCAGCCCCAGCATTTT	CASSGRTGVGQPQHF
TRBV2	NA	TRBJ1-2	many	TGTGCCAGCAGGGCCGGGACGGAATATGGCTACACCTTC	CASRAGTEYGYTF
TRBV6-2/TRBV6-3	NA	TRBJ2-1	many	TGTGCCAGCAGCCTCCCCCTCTCAAGCTCCTACAATGAGCAGTTCTTC	CASSLPLSSSYNEQFF
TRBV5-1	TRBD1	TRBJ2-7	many	TGCGCCAGCAGCTTGGGAGACAGGGAACGATTTTACTCCTACGAGCAGTACTTC	CASSLGDRERFYSYEQYF
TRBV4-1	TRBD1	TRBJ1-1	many	TGCGCCAGCAGCCGGGCTGGGACAGGAAACACTGAAGCTTTCTTT	CASSRAGTGNTEAFF
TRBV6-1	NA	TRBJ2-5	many	TGTGCCAGCAGTTACGGGGAGACCCAGTACTTC	CASSYGETQYF
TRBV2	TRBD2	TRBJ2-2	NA	TGTGCCAGCAGTGAGGGGCTAGCGGGAGTTAACGGGGAGCTGTTTTTT	CASSEGLAGVNGELFF
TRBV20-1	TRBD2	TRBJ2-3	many	TGCAGTGCTAGGCCCAGGACTAGCTGGGATACGCAGTATTTT	CSARPRTSWDTQYF
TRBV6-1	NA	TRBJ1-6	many	TGTGCCAGCAGTGAATCAGACGGACAGTTTAATTCACCCCTCCACTTT	CASSESDGQFNSPLHF
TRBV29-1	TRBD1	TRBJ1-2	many	TGCAGCGTTGGGACAGGGAGCGGCTACACCTTC	CSVGTGSGYTF
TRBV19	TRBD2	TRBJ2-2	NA	TGTGCCAGTAGTACCGGGACTAGCGGGGGGCCCTTCACCGGGGAGCTGTTTTTT	CASSTGTSGGPFTGELFF
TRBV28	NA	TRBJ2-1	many	TGTGCCAGCGGGTGGGACAAAAATGAGCAGTTCTTC	CASGWDKNEQFF
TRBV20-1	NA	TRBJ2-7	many	TGCAGTGCTAGAGATCAAGGGGGGGGGCCCCACGAGCAGTACTTC	CSARDQGGGPHEQYF
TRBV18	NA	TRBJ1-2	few	TGTGCCAGCTCACCACCGGTCGGAAGGTTTGGCTATGGCTACACCTTC	CASSPPVGRFGYGYTF
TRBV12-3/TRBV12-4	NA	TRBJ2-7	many	TGTGCCAGCAGTTTAACGCGAGCCTACGAGCAGTACTTC	CASSLTRAYEQYF
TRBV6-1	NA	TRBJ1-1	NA	TGTGCCAGCAGTGTTACGACGAGAATATGGGGTGGACGTATACCGAACACTGAAGCTTTCTTT	CASSVTTRIWGGRIPNTEAFF
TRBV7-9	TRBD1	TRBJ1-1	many	TGTGCCAGCAGCTTCGGGACAGGGGGCTTAGGGACTGAAGCTTTCTTT	CASSFGTGGLGTEAFF
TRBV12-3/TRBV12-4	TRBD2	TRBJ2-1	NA	TGTGCCAGCAGTTTGAGCGGGCTAGCGGGTACCTACAATGAGCAGTTCTTC	CASSLSGLAGTYNEQFF
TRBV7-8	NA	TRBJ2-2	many	TGTGCCAGCAGCTTAGACCTAGCGTCCGGGGAGCTGTTTTTT	CASSLDLASGELFF
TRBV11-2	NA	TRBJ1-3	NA	TGTGCCAGCAGCTTAACCTCTGGACTGTCACGGGCCCCCTCTGGAAACACCATATATTTT	CASSLTSGLSRAPSGNTIYF
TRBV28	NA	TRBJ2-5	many	TGTGCCAGCAGTTTCGAGGGAGAGACCCAGTACTTC	CASSFEGETQYF
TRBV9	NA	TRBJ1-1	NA	TGTGCCGGCAGCGTAGACACGAACACTGAAGCTTTCTTT	CAGSVDTNTEAFF
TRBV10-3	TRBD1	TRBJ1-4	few	TGTGCCATCGGGGACAGGGGAGGGGAAAAACTGTTTTTT	CAIGDRGGEKLFF
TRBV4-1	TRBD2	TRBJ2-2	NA	TGCGCCAGCAGCCAAGAGGGACTAATCAGAACCGGGGAGCTGTTTTTT	CASSQEGLIRTGELFF
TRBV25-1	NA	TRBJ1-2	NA	TGTGCCAGCAGTGAATATGGGGGGGGCTTCGGCTATGGCTACACCTTC	CASSEYGGGFGYGYTF
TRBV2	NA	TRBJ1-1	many	TGTGCCAGCAGTGTCCCCCCGTCGGAGGGAGCTTTCTTT	CASSVPPSEGAFF
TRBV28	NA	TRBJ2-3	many	TGTGCCAGCAGTTTTTGGGGGGGCCTCGGTGATACGCAGTATTTT	CASSFWGGLGDTQYF
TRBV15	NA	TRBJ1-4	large	TGTGCCACCAGCAAGGGACACGGAGATGAAAAACTGTTTTTT	CATSKGHGDEKLFF
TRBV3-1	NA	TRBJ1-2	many	TGTGCCAGCAGTTCAAGAGCACTGCTGTTAGGCTACACCTTC	CASSSRALLLGYTF
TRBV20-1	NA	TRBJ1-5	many	TGCAGTGCTAGAGATCCGGGGAGGGCAAATCAGCCCCAGCATTTT	CSARDPGRANQPQHF
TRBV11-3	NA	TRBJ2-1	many	TGTGCCAGCAGCCTATCGGGCCCCAATGAGCAGTTCTTC	CASSLSGPNEQFF
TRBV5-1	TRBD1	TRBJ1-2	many	TGCGCCAGCCGGACAGGGGTTTACTATGGCTACACCTTC	CASRTGVYYGYTF
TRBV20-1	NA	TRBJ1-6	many	TGCAGTGCTGGCTCGGGGCCGGAGTCACCCCTCCACTTT	CSAGSGPESPLHF
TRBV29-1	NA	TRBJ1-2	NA	TGCAGCGTTGAAGACGTCCGGGACAACTATGGCTACACCTTC	CSVEDVRDNYGYTF
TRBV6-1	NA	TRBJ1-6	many	TGTGCCAGCAGTCTAATAGCCACGAATTCACCCCTCCACTTT	CASSLIATNSPLHF
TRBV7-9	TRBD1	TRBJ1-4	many	TGTGCCAGCAGCACGGGACAGGGGAACGAAAAACTGTTTTTT	CASSTGQGNEKLFF
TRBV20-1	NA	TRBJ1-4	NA	TGCAGTGCTAGTTATGAGACCGCGAACGAAAAACTGTTTTTT	CSASYETANEKLFF
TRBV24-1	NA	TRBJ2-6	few	TGTGCCACCTCAGCCGGGGCCAACGTCCTGACTTTC	CATSAGANVLTF